Listed here is a single T cell receptor beta chain. The target antigen is unknown. This sample was taken from a study of tumor-infiltrating lymphocytes in primary liver carcinoma. General study results and limits: Tumor samples exhibited a significantly greater top-250-clone fraction than blood samples (p = 0.039). The use of bulk unsorted samples meant that CD4+ and CD8+ repertoires were not compared. Among the pair types, tumor region pairs showed more overlap than tumor-adjacent and tumor-blood pairs.

Unsorted whole blood supplied the blood RNA, and germline DNA was isolated too. The study enrolled treatment-naive patients with chronic HBV infection. A constant-region primer primed TCR beta cDNA synthesis from roughly 500 ng of total RNA. What produced the TCR beta libraries was three nested multiplex PCR rounds using slightly modified ARM-PCR. Two initial PCR rounds of about 9 cycles each paired TRBV1-TRBV30 forward primers with a C-beta reverse primer. TCRdb re-called the multiplex PCR reads with MiXCR, one entry per CDR3 protein. Of around 330,000 distinct CDR3 sequences in the sample, about 62% are singletons; the top ten hold about 8.4%. CDR3 length: 17 amino acids. Unmatched junction bases numbered 14, after V lost 3 bases and J lost 6 bases. Germline-derived CDR1 and CDR2 are SGHAT and FQDESV (reference sequence).

Sequencing used peripheral blood. This rearrangement joins TRBV11-1 to TRBJ2-3; TRBD2 matches 8 bases. This clonotype originated in a man aged 35 to 55 with primary liver carcinoma and hepatitis B virus infection. The CDR3 here is CASSLATSGSRRDTQYF. The CDR3 nucleotides read TGTGCCAGCAGCTTGGCAACTAGCGGTTCGAGGAGGGATACGCAGTATTTT.